A single sample gave rise to the 3 T cell receptor beta chains below, sequenced in a study of Graves' ophthalmopathy and Graves' hyperthyroidism. Using RNA transcripts, the TCR beta CDR3 regions were amplified. RT-PCR in the first round used HTBI primers; a second-round multiplex PCR followed. TCRdb analysed the multiplex PCR reads with MiXCR anew, one entry per CDR3 protein. The data show 900,000 to 1,200,000 distinct CDR3 sequences, about two fifths seen once. Sequencing was performed on peripheral blood or thyroid tissue (not recorded which). These TCRs come from an adult man with Graves' hyperthyroidism.

This clonotype has only a few counts. DNA for the CDR3: TGTGCCATCACCGGGACAGCGAACACTGAAGCTTTCTTT. Amino acids: CAITGTANTEAFF. V gene TRBV10-3 combines with J gene TRBJ1-1; the match to TRBD1 covers 7 bases. Unmatched junction bases numbered 3, after V lost 7 bases and J lost 1 base. This CDR3 has 13 amino acids. The germline CDR1 and CDR2 sequences are ENHRY and SYGVKD.

This clonotype has just a few counts. The chain has TRBV29-1 and TRBJ2-6; D could derive from TRBD1 or TRBD2 (5 bases each). Germline lookup yields CDR1 SQVTM and CDR2 ANQGSEA. The CDR3 has 13 amino acids. The germline V and J ends were trimmed by 5 bases and 2 bases, with 7 bases remaining between them. The CDR3 sequence: CSVRGPGANVLTF. In nucleotides, the CDR3 is TGCAGCGTTCGGGGCCCTGGGGCCAACGTCCTGACTTTC.

This chain joins TRBV7-2 and TRBJ2-3; D might be TRBD1 or TRBD2, each matching 5 bases. V shed 2 bases and J shed 4 bases, with 10 bases lying between them. Germline CDR1 reads SGHTA; CDR2 reads FQGNSA. The CDR3 extends over 14 amino acids. The chain's CDR3 is CASSLKWDADTQYF. The CDR3 DNA follows: TGTGCCAGCAGCTTAAAGTGGGACGCAGATACGCAGTATTTT.